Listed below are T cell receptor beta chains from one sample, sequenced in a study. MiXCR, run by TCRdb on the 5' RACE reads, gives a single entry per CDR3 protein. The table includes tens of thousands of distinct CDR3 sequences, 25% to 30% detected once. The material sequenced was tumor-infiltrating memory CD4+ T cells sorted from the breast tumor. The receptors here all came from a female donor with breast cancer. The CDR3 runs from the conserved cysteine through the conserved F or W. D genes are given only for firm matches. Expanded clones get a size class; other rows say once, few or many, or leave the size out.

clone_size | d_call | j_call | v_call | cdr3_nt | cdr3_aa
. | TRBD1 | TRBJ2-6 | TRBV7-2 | TGTGCCAGCAGCCCGTTGACAGGGGCCTCTGGGGCCAACTTCCTGACTTTC | CASSPLTGASGANFLTF
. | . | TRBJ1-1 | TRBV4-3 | TGCGCCAGCAGCCAGACGGGGAACACTGAAGCTTTCTTT | CASSQTGNTEAFF
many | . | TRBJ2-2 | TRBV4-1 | TGCGCCAGCAGCCAAGAGGATTACACCGGGGAGCTGTTTTTT | CASSQEDYTGELFF
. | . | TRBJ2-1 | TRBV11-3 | TGTGCCAGCAGCCAGGAAGGGTTTTTTGAGGAGCAGTTCTTC | CASSQEGFFEEQFF
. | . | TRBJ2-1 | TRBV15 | TGTGCCACCAGCTCCCGAAGGAGGGGGGGGACCCACAATGAGCAGTTCTTC | CATSSRRRGGTHNEQFF
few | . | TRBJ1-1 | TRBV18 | TGTGCCAGCTCACCTGGGAGGGAGCGAGAAGCTTTCTTT | CASSPGREREAFF
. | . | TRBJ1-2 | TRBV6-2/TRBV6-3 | TGTGCCAGCATCCGACCCCTTGGGGCAGGGGCCTATGGCTACACCTTC | CASIRPLGAGAYGYTF
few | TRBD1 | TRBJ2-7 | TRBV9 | TGTGCCAGCAGCGTCGGGACAGAAGTATACGAGCAGTACTTC | CASSVGTEVYEQYF
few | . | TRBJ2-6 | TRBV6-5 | TGTGCCACCCGAAGCTCTGGGGCCAACGTCCTGACTTTC | CATRSSGANVLTF
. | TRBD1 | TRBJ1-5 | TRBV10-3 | TGTGCCACCAGGGGGACAGGGGAGGGTCAGCCCCAGCATTTT | CATRGTGEGQPQHF
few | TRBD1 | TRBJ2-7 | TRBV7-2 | TGTGCCAGCAGCTCCCGGGACAGGGTTTTGCACGAGCAGTACTTC | CASSSRDRVLHEQYF
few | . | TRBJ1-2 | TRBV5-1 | TGCGCCAGCAGACCAACTAACTATGGCTACACCTTC | CASRPTNYGYTF
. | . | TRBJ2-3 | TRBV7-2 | TGTGCCAGCAGCTTACTAAACCCTCCCACAGATACGCAGTATTTT | CASSLLNPPTDTQYF
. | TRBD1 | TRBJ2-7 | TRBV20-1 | TGCAGTGCTAGATCTCCGACAGGGGCCTACAAGCAGTACTTC | CSARSPTGAYKQYF
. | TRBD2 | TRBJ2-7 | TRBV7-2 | TGTGCCAGCAGCCTTTCGGGGGGGCAGACCTACGAGCAGTACTTC | CASSLSGGQTYEQYF
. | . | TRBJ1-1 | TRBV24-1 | TGTGCCACCAGGAGGGGAGGCAACACTGAAGCTTTCTTT | CATRRGGNTEAFF
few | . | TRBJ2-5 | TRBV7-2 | TGTGCTAGCAGCTTAGGGGTTGGGCAGCAAGAGACCCAGTACTTC | CASSLGVGQQETQYF
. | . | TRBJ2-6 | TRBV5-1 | TGCGCCAGCAGTACCACAGGGATCTCTGTGGCCAACGTCCTGACTTTC | CASSTTGISVANVLTF
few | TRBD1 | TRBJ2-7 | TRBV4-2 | TGTGCCAGCAGCCTGAAGACAGGGGGTGGGTACGAGCAGTACTTC | CASSLKTGGGYEQYF
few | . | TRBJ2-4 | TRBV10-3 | TGTGCCATCAGTGAGGGGGAATGGCCGGGAATTCAGTACTTC | CAISEGEWPGIQYF
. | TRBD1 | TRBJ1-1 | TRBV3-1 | TGTGCCAGCGGCGTACCAGGGGGTAGGTCTGAAGCTTTCTTT | CASGVPGGRSEAFF
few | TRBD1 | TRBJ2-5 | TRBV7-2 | TGTGCCAGCAGCAAAAGGACAGGGGTTAGGGGAGAGACCCAGTACTTC | CASSKRTGVRGETQYF
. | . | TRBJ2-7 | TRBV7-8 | TGTGCCAGCAGCTTAGTCCTACAGGGAGCTCCGTACTTC | CASSLVLQGAPYF
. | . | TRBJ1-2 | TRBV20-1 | TGCAGTGCTAGAGTGGGCCAAAACTATGGCTACACCTTC | CSARVGQNYGYTF
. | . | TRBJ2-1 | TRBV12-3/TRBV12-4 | TGTGCCAGCAGTTTGGGGGTAGGGCCTCTTCCCGTGGTCTTC | CASSLGVGPLPVVF
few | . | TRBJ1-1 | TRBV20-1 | TGCAGTGCTGAAGGCGGGAGGAAAGACACTGAAGCTTTCTTT | CSAEGGRKDTEAFF
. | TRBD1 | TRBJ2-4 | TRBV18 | TGTGCCAGCTCACCAACTTCAGGGGGCATTCAGTACTTC | CASSPTSGGIQYF
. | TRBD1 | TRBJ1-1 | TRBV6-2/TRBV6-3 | TGTGCCAGCAGCGGACAGGGGCCAGCTTTCTTT | CASSGQGPAFF
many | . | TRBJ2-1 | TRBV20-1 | TGCAGTGCTACCCATGACTCCTACAATGAGCAGTTCTTC | CSATHDSYNEQFF
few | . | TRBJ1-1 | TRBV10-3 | TGTGCCATCAGTGAGTCGGGGGGGCTTTACACTGAAGCTTTCTTT | CAISESGGLYTEAFF
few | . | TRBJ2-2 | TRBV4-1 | TGCGCCAGCAGCCAAGTGAAGGGCGGATCCGGGGAGCTGTTTTTT | CASSQVKGGSGELFF
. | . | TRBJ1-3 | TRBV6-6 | TGTGCCAGCAGTCCCCGACGGAACTTCTATGGAAACACCATATATTTT | CASSPRRNFYGNTIYF
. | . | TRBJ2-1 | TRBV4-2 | TGTGCCAGCAGCCAAGGCACTAACGAGGCTTCCAACGAGCAGTTCTTC | CASSQGTNEASNEQFF
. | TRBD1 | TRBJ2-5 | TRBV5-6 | TGTGCCAGCAGCTTGGCAAAACAGGGGTGGGTAGAGACCCAGTACTTC | CASSLAKQGWVETQYF
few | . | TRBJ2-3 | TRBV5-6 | TGTGCCAGCAGCCTCCTGTTTGGGCTAAGGACAGATACGCAGTATTTT | CASSLLFGLRTDTQYF
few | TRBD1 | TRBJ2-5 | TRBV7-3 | TGTGCCAGCAAAGTTGGGACAGGGGGCCAACGGGGGACCCAGTACTTC | CASKVGTGGQRGTQYF
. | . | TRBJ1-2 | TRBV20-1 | TGCAGTGCTCCCAGCTTGGCCTCGCTTGGCTACACCTTC | CSAPSLASLGYTF
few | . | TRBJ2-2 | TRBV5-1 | TGCGCCAGCAGCTTGAGCACCCTCCCCACCGGGGAGCTGTTTTTT | CASSLSTLPTGELFF
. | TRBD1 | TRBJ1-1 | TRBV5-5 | TGCGCCAGCAGCCCGGGACTACGGGACAGCTTATTCGGAGCTTTCTTT | CASSPGLRDSLFGAFF
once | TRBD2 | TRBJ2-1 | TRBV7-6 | TGTGCCGGCAGCAAAAGACTAGCGGGAGTAGGGGGTGAGCAGTTCTTC | CAGSKRLAGVGGEQFF
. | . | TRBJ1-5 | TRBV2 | TGTGCCAGCAGTTTCCAGGGGTCTAGCAATCAGCCCCAGCATTTT | CASSFQGSSNQPQHF
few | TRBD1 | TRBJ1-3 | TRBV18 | TGTGCCAGCTCACGACAGGGGAATACTGGAAACACCATATATTTT | CASSRQGNTGNTIYF
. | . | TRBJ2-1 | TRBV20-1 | TGCAGTGCCCCCCGCCCCGGGAACTACAATGAGCAGTTCTTC | CSAPRPGNYNEQFF
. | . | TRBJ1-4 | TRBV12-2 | TGTGCAAGTCGCTTTAGGACAGGGTTGCAACTGGATGAAAAACTGTTTTTT | CASRFRTGLQLDEKLFF
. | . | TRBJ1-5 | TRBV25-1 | TGTGCCAGCAGTGGACAGGACGATCAGCCCCAGCATTTT | CASSGQDDQPQHF
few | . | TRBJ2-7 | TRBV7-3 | TGTGCCAGCAGCTTTGGTTTCGGCGACTACGAGCAGTACTTC | CASSFGFGDYEQYF
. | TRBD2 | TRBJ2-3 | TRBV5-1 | TGCGCCAGCAGGACTAGCCTCACGACTAGCACAGATACGCAGTATTTT | CASRTSLTTSTDTQYF
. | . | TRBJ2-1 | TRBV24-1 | TGTGCCACCAGTGATAGGGTCAGATTATCCTACAATGAGCAGTTCTTC | CATSDRVRLSYNEQFF